These 6 T cell receptor beta chains were all obtained from the same sample, sequenced in a study of post-analysis software for immune sequencing data. Study results and limitations: The study found TRBV5-6, TRBV5-1 and TRBV20-1 among several TRBV segments more frequent in patients than controls.

These receptors have no identified antigens. Unique molecular identifiers featured in each of the TCR beta cDNA libraries. TCRdb re-analysed the PCR reads in MiXCR, keeping a single row per CDR3 protein. The repertoire consists of 650,000 to 850,000 distinct CDR3 sequences, with around 50% occurring once and the leading ten covering 4% to 5.5%. Sequenced: blood. These receptors originate from a girl aged 5 to 17 with multiple sclerosis.

This chain connects TRBV4-1 to TRBJ1-2; D is undetermined. Germline CDR1 is MGHRA and CDR2 is YSYEKL. Trimming took 0 bases from V and 4 from J, leaving 12 bases between them. The CDR3 totals 15 residues. The CDR3, as DNA: TGCGCCAGCAGCCAAGAACGAGGGTTCAGCTATGGCTACACCTTC. Encoded protein: CASSQERGFSYGYTF.

The chain recombines TRBV9 with TRBJ2-6; D is uncertain. V lost 0 bases and J 4 bases, leaving 2 bases between the germline ends. Germline V gene sequence: CDR1 SGDLS, CDR2 YYNGEE. There are 13 residues in the CDR3. The CDR3, as DNA: TGTGCCAGCAGCGTAGAGGGGGCCAACGTCCTGACTTTC. Its protein is CASSVEGANVLTF.

This clonotype has a handful of counts. The chain employs TRBV4-2 and TRBJ2-1, with 7 bases identical to TRBD1. V was pared by 2 bases and J by 4 bases, with 5 bases of the junction left unmatched. The CDR3 is 15 residues long. Germline loops: CDR1 LGHNA, CDR2 YNFKEQ. CDR3 nucleotides: TGTGCCAGCAGCCAACCAACGACAGGGTACAATGAGCAGTTCTTC. Residues: CASSQPTTGYNEQFF.

The V call is TRBV20-1, the J call TRBJ2-5; D gene unclear. Trimming removed 0 bases at V and 13 bases at J, with 18 bases between. The CDR3 runs to 13 residues. CDR1 is DFQATT, CDR2 SNEGSKA, per germline (reference sequence). This CDR3 is CSARDRTSGLGYF. The DNA for the CDR3 is TGCAGTGCTAGAGATCGAACGTCTGGGTTGGGGTACTTC.

The chain is built from TRBV18 and TRBJ2-3; TRBD2 matches at 9 bases. The trim removed 3 bases at V and 4 bases at J, leaving 20 bases unmatched. Germline-derived CDR1 and CDR2 are KGHSH and LQKENI. CDR3 length: 20 residues. The DNA of the CDR3 is TGTGCCAGCTCACCGCGGACTAGCGCGACCCTCGAGAAGGGGGCAGATACGCAGTATTTT. Translation: CASSPRTSATLEKGADTQYF.

The chain employs TRBV7-9 and TRBJ1-5; D unresolved. The CDR3 totals 16 residues. The V end lost 5 bases, the J end lost 6 bases, and 20 bases lay between the germline ends. Germline CDR1 reads SEHNR; CDR2 reads FQNEAQ (reference sequence). CDR3 amino acids: CASSPSVTAEGQPQHF. DNA for the CDR3: TGTGCCAGCAGCCCTTCGGTGACGGCCGAGGGTCAGCCCCAGCATTTT.